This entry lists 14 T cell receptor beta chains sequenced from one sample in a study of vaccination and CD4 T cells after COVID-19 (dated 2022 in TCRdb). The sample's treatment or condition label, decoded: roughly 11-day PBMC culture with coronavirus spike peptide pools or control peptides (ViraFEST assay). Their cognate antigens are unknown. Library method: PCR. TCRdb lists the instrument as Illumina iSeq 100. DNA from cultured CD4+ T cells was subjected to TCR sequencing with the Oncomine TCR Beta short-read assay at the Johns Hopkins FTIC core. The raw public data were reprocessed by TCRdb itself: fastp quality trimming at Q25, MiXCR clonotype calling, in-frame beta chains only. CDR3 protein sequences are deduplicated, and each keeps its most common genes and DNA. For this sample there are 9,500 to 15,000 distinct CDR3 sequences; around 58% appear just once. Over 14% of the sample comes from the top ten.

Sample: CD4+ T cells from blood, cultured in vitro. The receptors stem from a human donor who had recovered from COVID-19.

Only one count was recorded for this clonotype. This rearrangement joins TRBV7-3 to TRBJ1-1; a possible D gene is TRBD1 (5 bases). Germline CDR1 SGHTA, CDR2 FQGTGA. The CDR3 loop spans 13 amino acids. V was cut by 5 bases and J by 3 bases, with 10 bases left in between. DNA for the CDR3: TGTGCCAGCAGCGTCCGGGGGGACACTGAAGCTTTCTTT. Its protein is CASSVRGDTEAFF.

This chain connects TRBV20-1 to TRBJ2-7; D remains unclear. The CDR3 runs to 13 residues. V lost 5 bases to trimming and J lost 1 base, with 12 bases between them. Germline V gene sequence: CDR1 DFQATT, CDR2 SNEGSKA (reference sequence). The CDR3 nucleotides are TGCAGTGCTCCCAGCCTGACTTCCTACGAGCAGTACTTC. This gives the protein CSAPSLTSYEQYF.

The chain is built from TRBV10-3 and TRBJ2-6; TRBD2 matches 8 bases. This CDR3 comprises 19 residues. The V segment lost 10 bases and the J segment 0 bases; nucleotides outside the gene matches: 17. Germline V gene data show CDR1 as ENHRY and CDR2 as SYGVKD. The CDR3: CASRLRGLAALSGANVLTF. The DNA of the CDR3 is TGTGCCAGCAGGCTTCGAGGACTAGCTGCACTCTCTGGGGCCAACGTCCTGACTTTC.

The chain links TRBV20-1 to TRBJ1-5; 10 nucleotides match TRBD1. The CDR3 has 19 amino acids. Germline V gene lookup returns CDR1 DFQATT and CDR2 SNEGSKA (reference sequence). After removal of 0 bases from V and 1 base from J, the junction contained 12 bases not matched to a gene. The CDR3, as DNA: TGCAGTGCTAGAGATATTAGTGACAGGGGGCTTGAAAGCAATCAGCCCCAGCATTTT. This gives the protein CSARDISDRGLESNQPQHF.

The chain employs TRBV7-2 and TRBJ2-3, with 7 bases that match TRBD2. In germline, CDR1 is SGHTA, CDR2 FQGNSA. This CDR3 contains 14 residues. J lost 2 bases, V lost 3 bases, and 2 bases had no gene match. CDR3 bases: TGTGCCAGCAGCTTTACTAGCGACACAGATACGCAGTATTTT. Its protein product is CASSFTSDTDTQYF.

Written as DNA, the CDR3 is TGCAGTGCTAGAACTACTAGCGGGAGGGCATACAATGAGCAGTTCTTC. The encoded protein is CSARTTSGRAYNEQFF. This rearrangement joins TRBV20-1 to TRBJ2-1; 13 nucleotides agree with TRBD2. Germline assignment: CDR1 DFQATT and CDR2 SNEGSKA (reference sequence). The ends lost 2 bases at V and 4 bases at J; junction bases unmatched: 5. CDR3 length: 16 residues.

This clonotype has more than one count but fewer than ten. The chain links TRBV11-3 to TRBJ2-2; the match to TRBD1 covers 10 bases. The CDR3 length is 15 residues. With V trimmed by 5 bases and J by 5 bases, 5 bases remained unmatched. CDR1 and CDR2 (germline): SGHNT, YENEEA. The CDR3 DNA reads TGTGCCAGCAGCCGGGACAGGGGAGGGACCGGGGAGCTGTTTTTT. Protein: CASSRDRGGTGELFF. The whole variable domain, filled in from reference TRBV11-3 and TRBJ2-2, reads EAGVVQSPRYKIIEKKQPVAFWCNPISGHNTLYWYLQNLGQGPELLIRYENEEAVDDSQLPKDRFSAERLKGVDSTLKIQPAELGDSAVYLCASSRDRGGTGELFFGEGSRLTVL.

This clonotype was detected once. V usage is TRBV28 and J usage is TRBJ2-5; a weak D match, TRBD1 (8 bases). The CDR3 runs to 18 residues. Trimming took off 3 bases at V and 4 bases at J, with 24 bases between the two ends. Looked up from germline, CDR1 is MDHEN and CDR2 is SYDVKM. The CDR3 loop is CASSFSQGGLVGGETQYF. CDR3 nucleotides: TGTGCCAGCAGTTTTTCACAGGGGGGGCTGGTTGGCGGAGAGACCCAGTACTTC.

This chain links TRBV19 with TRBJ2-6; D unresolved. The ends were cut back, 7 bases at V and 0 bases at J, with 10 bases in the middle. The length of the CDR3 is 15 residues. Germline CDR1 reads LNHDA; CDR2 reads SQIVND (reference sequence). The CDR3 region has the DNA TGTGCCAGTAATATCCCACTCTCTGGGGCCAACGTCCTGACTTTC. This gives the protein CASNIPLSGANVLTF.

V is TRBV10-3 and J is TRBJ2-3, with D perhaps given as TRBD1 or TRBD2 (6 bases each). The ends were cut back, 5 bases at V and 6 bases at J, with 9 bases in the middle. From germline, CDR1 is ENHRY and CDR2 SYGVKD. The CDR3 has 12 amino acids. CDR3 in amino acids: CAISSGADTQYF. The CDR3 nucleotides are TGTGCCATCAGTTCGGGGGCGGATACGCAGTATTTT.

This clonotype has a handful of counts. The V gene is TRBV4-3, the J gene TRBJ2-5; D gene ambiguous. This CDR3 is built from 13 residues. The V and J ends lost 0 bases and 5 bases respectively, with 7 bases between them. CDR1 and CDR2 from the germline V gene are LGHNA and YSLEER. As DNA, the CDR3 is TGCGCCAGCAGCCAAGATTTTTCGGAGACCCAGTACTTC. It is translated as CASSQDFSETQYF.

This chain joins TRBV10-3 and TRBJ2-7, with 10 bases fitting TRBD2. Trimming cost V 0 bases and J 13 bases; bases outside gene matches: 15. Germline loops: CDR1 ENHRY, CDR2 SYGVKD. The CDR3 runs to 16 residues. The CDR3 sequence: CAISESPAGGPGRGYF. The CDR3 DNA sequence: TGTGCCATCAGTGAGTCCCCAGCGGGAGGGCCGGGTCGAGGCTACTTC.

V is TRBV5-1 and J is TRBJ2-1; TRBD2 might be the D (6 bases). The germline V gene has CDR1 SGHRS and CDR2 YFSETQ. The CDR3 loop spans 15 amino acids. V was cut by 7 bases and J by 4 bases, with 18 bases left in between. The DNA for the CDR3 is TGCGCCAGCTCAACAACTAGCCCCTCATACAATGAGCAGTTCTTC. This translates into CASSTTSPSYNEQFF.

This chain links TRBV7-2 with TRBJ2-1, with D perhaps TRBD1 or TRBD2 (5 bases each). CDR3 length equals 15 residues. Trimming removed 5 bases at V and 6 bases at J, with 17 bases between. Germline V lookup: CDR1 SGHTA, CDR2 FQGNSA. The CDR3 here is CASSPSGIRGNEQFF. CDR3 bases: TGTGCCAGCAGCCCCTCCGGGATAAGGGGCAATGAGCAGTTCTTC.